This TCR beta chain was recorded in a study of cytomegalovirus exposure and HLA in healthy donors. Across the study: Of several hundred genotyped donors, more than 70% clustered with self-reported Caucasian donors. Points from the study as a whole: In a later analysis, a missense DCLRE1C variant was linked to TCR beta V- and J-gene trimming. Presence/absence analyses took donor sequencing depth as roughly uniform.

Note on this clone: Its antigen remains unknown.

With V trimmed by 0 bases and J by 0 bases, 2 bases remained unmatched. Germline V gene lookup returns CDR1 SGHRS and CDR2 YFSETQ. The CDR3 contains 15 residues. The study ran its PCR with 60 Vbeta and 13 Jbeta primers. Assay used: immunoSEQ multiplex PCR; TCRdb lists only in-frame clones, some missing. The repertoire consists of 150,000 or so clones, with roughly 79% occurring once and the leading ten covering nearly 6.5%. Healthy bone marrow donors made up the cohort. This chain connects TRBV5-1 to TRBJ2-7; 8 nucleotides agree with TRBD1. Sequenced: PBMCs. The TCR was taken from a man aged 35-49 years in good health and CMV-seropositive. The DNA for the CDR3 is TGCGCCAGCAGCTTGGGACAGGGGATCTCCTACGAGCAGTACTTC. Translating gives CASSLGQGISYEQYF.